This T cell receptor beta chain was recovered during a study of CD8+CD57+ T cells in acquired aplastic anemia. About the study: DNA per sorted CD4+ or CD8+ sample ranged roughly 0.19 to 30 ug, averaging 3.2 ug.

This clonotype was counted at least ten times. Its antigen is not identified. Regarding the study as a whole: The same twenty-nine CD8+ CDR3 sequences occurred in patients and in controls.

Genomic DNA, serving as template, underwent TCR beta VDJ and CDR3 profiling. TCRdb re-called the reads with MiXCR, one entry per CDR3 protein. In the table there are 90,000 to 130,000 distinct CDR3 sequences, 50% to 65% of which are singletons. Sequencing was done on a sample of sorted CD4+, CD8+, or CD8+CD57+ T cells (not recorded which) from PBMCs. The TCR sequence derives from a human donor in good health, serving as a control.

The CDR3 sequence: CASSHSRGNSYEQYF. CDR3 DNA sequence: TGCGCCAGCAGCCACTCAAGGGGCAATTCCTACGAGCAGTACTTC. V usage is TRBV4-3 and J usage is TRBJ2-7; perhaps TRBD1 as D (5 bases). The V and J ends lost 3 bases and 1 base respectively, with 13 bases between them. The germline V gene encodes CDR1 LGHNA and CDR2 YSLEER. The CDR3 sequence is 15 residues long.